The next 29 T cell receptor beta chains were all read from a single sample in a study of identifying expanded T cells in peripheral blood. The protocol was immunoSEQ multiplex PCR, while the TCRdb copy is restricted to in-frame clones and leaves out a portion. The data contain about 120,000 clones, 84% of them seen just once; the ten biggest clones take up 3.3%. The sample taken for sequencing was blood. Receptor source: a person aged 18 to 75 in good health.

The rearrangement joins TRBV6-1 to TRBJ1-1, with D possibly being TRBD1 (5 bases). V was pared by 4 bases and J by 1 base, with 10 bases between. Germline loops: CDR1 MNHNS, CDR2 SASEGT. CDR3 size: 14 residues. As DNA, the CDR3 is TGTGCCAGCAGTGTCCGGGACGGGAACACTGAAGCTTTCTTT. The encoded protein is CASSVRDGNTEAFF.

With regard to this clone: The sample holds other DNA sequences that translate to the same CDR3. The rearrangement uses TRBV5-1 and TRBJ1-1; D unclear. This CDR3 has 14 residues. The germline V gene encodes CDR1 SGHRS and CDR2 YFSETQ. V was shortened by 2 bases and J by 7 bases, with 15 bases between the two germline ends. As DNA, the CDR3 is TGCGCCAGCAGCTTACTAAAAGACGGTGGTGAAGCTTTCTTT. Translation gives CASSLLKDGGEAFF. Full variable domain (rest looked up from reference TRBV5-1 and TRBJ1-1): KAGVTQTPRYLIKTRGQQVTLSCSPISGHRSVSWYQQTPGQGLQFLFEYFSETQRNKGNFPGRFSGRQFSNSRSEMNVSTLELGDSALYLCASSLLKDGGEAFFGQGTRLTVV.

V gene TRBV7-9 combines with J gene TRBJ2-7; TRBD2 might be the D (6 bases). V was pared by 5 bases and J by 3 bases, with 23 bases between. This CDR3 is 17 amino acids long. In germline, CDR1 is SEHNR, CDR2 FQNEAQ (reference sequence). The CDR3 region has the DNA TGTGCCAGCAGCCCCCCGGTCGGCGGGATGGAAAACTACGAGCAGTACTTC. Its protein is CASSPPVGGMENYEQYF.

CDR3: CASSLRRNTEAFF. The CDR3 nucleotides read TGTGCCAGCAGCTTGCGAAGGAACACTGAAGCTTTCTTT. The V call is TRBV5-6, the J call TRBJ1-1; D remains unclear. The length of the CDR3 is 13 residues. V lost 1 base and J lost 1, with 5 bases in between. Germline CDR1 and CDR2: SGHDT and YYEEEE.

The genes are TRBV7-8 and TRBJ1-2; 8 positions match TRBD1. V trimming: 5 bases; J trimming: 11 bases; junction bases outside the gene matches: 10. Germline V gives CDR1 SGHVS, CDR2 FQNEAQ. The CDR3 covers 13 residues. DNA of the CDR3: TGTGCCAGCAGCCCCCGGACAGGGAGTCGGTACACCTTC. As protein: CASSPRTGSRYTF.

The chain links TRBV4-1 to TRBJ1-5; a possible D gene is TRBD1 (6 bases). This CDR3 has 16 amino acids. The ends were cut back, 3 bases at V and 3 bases at J, with 15 bases in the middle. Germline V gene lookup returns CDR1 MGHRA and CDR2 YSYEKL. The CDR3 nucleotides read TGCGCCAGCAGCCAGGACGGGACACTGTTCAATCAGCCCCAGCATTTT. This encodes CASSQDGTLFNQPQHF.

This clone was observed a single time. The chain couples TRBV30 to TRBJ1-2, with D uncertain. V was cut by 4 bases and J by 3 bases, with 6 bases left in between. This CDR3 comprises 11 residues. From germline, CDR1 is GTSNPN and CDR2 SVGIG (reference sequence). CDR3 nucleotides: TGTGCCTGGAAGGTGGACTATGGCTACACCTTC. Translating it yields CAWKVDYGYTF. Complete variable domain (other parts from reference TRBV30 and TRBJ1-2): SQTIHQWPATLVQPVGSPLSLECTVEGTSNPNLYWYRQAAGRGLQLLFYSVGIGQISSEVPQNLSASRPQDRQFILSSKKLLLSDSGFYLCAWKVDYGYTFGSGTRLTVV.

Only a few counts were recorded for this clone. The chain has TRBV5-4 and TRBJ2-1; 12 bases are shared with TRBD1. CDR3 length: 16 amino acids. Germline V gene sequence: CDR1 SGHNT, CDR2 YYREEE (reference sequence). V trimming: 0 bases; J trimming: 5 bases; junction bases outside the gene matches: 3. The CDR3 protein is CASSLGGQGAHNEQFF. CDR3 nucleotides: TGTGCCAGCAGCTTGGGGGGACAGGGGGCACACAATGAGCAGTTCTTC.

This chain links TRBV13 with TRBJ2-7; possibly TRBD2 for D (6 bases). The CDR3 loop spans 14 amino acids. CDR1 is PRHDT, CDR2 FYEKMQ, per germline (reference sequence). V gave up 10 bases and J gave up 1 base, with 17 bases separating them. CDR3 sequence (DNA): TGTGCCACCGACTGGAGGGTTCAGTCCTACGAGCAGTACTTC. Protein product: CATDWRVQSYEQYF.

This clone showed up just a few times. The rearrangement uses TRBV18 and TRBJ2-7; 8 bases are a match to TRBD1. The V gene end was trimmed by 4 bases and the J gene end by 7 bases; junction bases not matched to a gene: 3. Germline CDR1 reads KGHSH; CDR2 reads LQKENI. CDR3 length: 12 amino acids. As DNA, the CDR3 is TGTGCCAGCTCACGGACAGGGCGAGAGCAGTACTTC. Translating gives CASSRTGREQYF.

This rearrangement joins TRBV7-9 to TRBJ2-7, with a possible D match to TRBD2 (6 bases). With 5 bases removed from V and 3 bases from J, the gap between germline ends came to 26 bases. Germline V gene data show CDR1 as SEHNR and CDR2 as FQNEAQ (reference sequence). CDR3 length equals 18 residues. CDR3 DNA: TGTGCCAGCAGCACAACCCTCCAGGGCGCGGGGCGGAACTACGAGCAGTACTTC. Its protein product is CASSTTLQGAGRNYEQYF. The entire variable domain, with the rest obtained from reference TRBV7-9 and TRBJ2-7, is as follows: DTGVSQNPRHKITKRGQNVTFRCDPISEHNRLYWYRQTLGQGPEFLTYFQNEAQLEKSRLLSDRFSAERPKGSFSTLEIQRTEQGDSAMYLCASSTTLQGAGRNYEQYFGPGTRLTVT.

The chain links TRBV27 to TRBJ2-5; a possible D gene is TRBD2 (6 bases). Germline CDR1 and CDR2: MNHEY and SMNVEV (reference sequence). Trimming removed 6 bases at V and 4 bases at J, with 18 bases between. The CDR3 runs to 15 residues. The CDR3 region is CASSSALGGAETQYF. The CDR3 nucleotides are TGTGCCAGCAGCTCCGCCTTGGGGGGTGCAGAGACCCAGTACTTC.

The J gene is TRBJ1-1, the V gene TRBV7-2; 8 nucleotides match TRBD1. V lost 7 bases, J lost 1 base, and 5 bases stayed unmatched. Per the germline V gene, CDR1 is SGHTA and CDR2 is FQGNSA. This CDR3 region has 14 residues. The CDR3 coding sequence is TGTGCCAGCAAATGGACAGGGAAGAACACTGAAGCTTTCTTT. Its translation: CASKWTGKNTEAFF.

The V gene is TRBV30, the J gene TRBJ2-4, with D possibly being TRBD2 (5 bases). Trimming removed 2 bases at V and 11 bases at J, with 10 bases between. CDR1 is GTSNPN, CDR2 SVGIG, per germline (reference sequence). CDR3 length: 11 amino acids. The CDR3 reads CAWSSPGFQYF. CDR3 nucleotide sequence: TGTGCCTGGAGTTCCCCGGGATTTCAGTACTTC.

The CDR3 protein is CASSRGGQGVNYEQYF. Here the CDR3 DNA reads TGCGCCAGCAGCCGGGGGGGACAGGGAGTTAACTACGAGCAGTACTTC. The chain recombines TRBV4-1 with TRBJ2-7; 9 bases line up with TRBD1. Trimming took 4 bases from V and 3 from J; bases not matched to a gene: 10. Looked up from germline, CDR1 is MGHRA and CDR2 is YSYEKL. This CDR3 is built from 16 residues.

The chain employs TRBV7-2 and TRBJ2-3; D gene ambiguous. The V end was cut by 0 bases, the J end by 3 bases, with 7 bases between. The CDR3 is 14 amino acids. Germline loops: CDR1 SGHTA, CDR2 FQGNSA. As DNA, the CDR3 is TGTGCCAGCAGCTTAGCGGGTGGAACAGATACGCAGTATTTT. This sequence encodes CASSLAGGTDTQYF.

This sequence joins TRBV10-3 and TRBJ1-1, with a possible D match to TRBD1 (5 bases). Germline-derived CDR1 and CDR2 are ENHRY and SYGVKD. This CDR3 is 13 amino acids long. With 8 bases removed from V and 5 bases from J, the gap between germline ends came to 15 bases. The CDR3 DNA reads TGTGCCATCCGCGGGGCGGGGTCGACTGAAGCTTTCTTT. It codes for CAIRGAGSTEAFF.

V usage is TRBV19 and J usage is TRBJ1-6; no clear D. Germline-derived CDR1 and CDR2 are LNHDA and SQIVND (reference sequence). The CDR3 runs 16 residues. V lost 7 bases and J 0 bases, leaving 13 bases between the germline ends. Here the CDR3 DNA reads TGTGCCAGTATGATAAGGGAGAGCTCCTATAATTCACCCCTCCACTTT. This translates into CASMIRESSYNSPLHF.

The genes are TRBV9 and TRBJ2-7; TRBD1 matches 8 bases. J was trimmed by 2 bases and V by 4 bases; bases with no gene match: 11. The CDR3 is made up of 16 amino acids. The germline V gene has CDR1 SGDLS and CDR2 YYNGEE. CDR3 sequence reads: CASSPYGQGRTYEQYF. The CDR3 DNA reads as TGTGCCAGCAGCCCATACGGACAGGGCCGCACCTACGAGCAGTACTTC. The full variable domain, in which reference TRBV9 and TRBJ2-7 provide the parts outside the CDR3, is DSGVTQTPKHLITATGQRVTLRCSPRSGDLSVYWYQQSLDQGLQFLIQYYNGEERAKGNILERFSAQQFPDLHSELNLSSLELGDSALYFCASSPYGQGRTYEQYFGPGTRLTVT.

J is TRBJ1-3 and V is TRBV7-6; D ambiguous. Trimming stripped 1 base from V and 3 bases from J, with 13 bases between. The V gene's germline CDR1 is SGHVS and CDR2 FNYEAQ. The CDR3 is 16 amino acids. This CDR3 reads CASSLGGGGNGNTIYF. The DNA for the CDR3 is TGTGCCAGCAGCTTAGGGGGAGGAGGAAATGGAAACACCATATATTTT. The full variable domain, its missing parts supplied by reference TRBV7-6 and TRBJ1-3, is GAGVSQSPRYKVTKRGQDVALRCDPISGHVSLYWYRQALGQGPEFLTYFNYEAQQDKSGLPNDRFSAERPEGSISTLTIQRTEQRDSAMYRCASSLGGGGNGNTIYFGEGSWLTVV.

The CDR3 spells CASSRRRDSSNYGYTF. CDR3 sequence (DNA): TGTGCCAGCAGTCGTCGGCGGGACAGCTCTAACTATGGCTACACCTTC. The chain joins TRBV7-9 to TRBJ1-2, with TRBD1 matching over 7 bases. CDR3 length: 16 residues. Trimming removed 6 bases from V and 0 bases from J; junction bases left unmatched: 10. Germline V gene data show CDR1 as SEHNR and CDR2 as FQNEAQ (reference sequence).

The chain is built from TRBV7-2 and TRBJ2-2; unclear D gene. Germline V lookup: CDR1 SGHTA, CDR2 FQGNSA. V was pared by 5 bases and J by 6 bases, with 16 bases between. CDR3 length: 15 amino acids. DNA for the CDR3: TGTGCCAGCAGCCTCGTCAGGTCAAAAGCCGGGGAGCTGTTTTTT. Protein: CASSLVRSKAGELFF.

This clone was recorded a few times. The rearrangement uses TRBV6-5 and TRBJ2-1; no definite D call. The CDR3 has 16 amino acids. V lost 4 bases, J lost 0 bases, and 13 bases lay in between. CDR1 is MNHEY, CDR2 SVGAGI, per germline. CDR3 in amino acids: CASSSLRLSSYNEQFF. As DNA, the CDR3 is TGTGCCAGCAGTTCCCTTCGACTGAGCTCCTACAATGAGCAGTTCTTC.

The chain carries TRBV2 and TRBJ2-5, with 8 bases that match TRBD1. Matching the DNA end better, TRBJ2-7 makes the J call doubtful. Germline V lookup: CDR1 SNHLY, CDR2 FYNNEI. The CDR3 contains 16 residues. CDR3 protein: CASSRGTGTHSYEQYF. The CDR3 DNA follows: TGTGCCAGCAGCCGGGGGACAGGCACCCACTCCTACGAGCAGTACTTC.

V usage is TRBV10-3 and J usage is TRBJ1-1; no clear D. V was cut by 2 bases and J by 10 bases, with 11 bases left in between. Germline CDR1 and CDR2: ENHRY and SYGVKD. This CDR3 region has 12 residues. CDR3 DNA: TGTGCCATCAGTGAGCCCAGTGTAGTAGCTTTCTTT. This gives the protein CAISEPSVVAFF.

CDR3 in DNA: TGTGCCAGCAGTGTTCTGGGCTACAATGAGCAGTTCTTC. Translation: CASSVLGYNEQFF. The chain couples TRBV2 to TRBJ2-1, with D hard to call. V was trimmed by 4 bases and J by 3 bases, leaving 7 bases between them. The CDR3 consists of 13 residues. From germline, CDR1 is SNHLY and CDR2 FYNNEI.

The chain uses TRBV6-5 and TRBJ1-5; D call uncertain. Germline V gene sequence: CDR1 MNHEY, CDR2 SVGAGI. The CDR3 loop spans 15 amino acids. V shed 6 bases and J shed 2 bases, with 14 bases lying between them. The CDR3 DNA sequence: TGTGCCAGCAGACGCACACTCGGTGGCAATCAGCCCCAGCATTTT. Its protein is CASRRTLGGNQPQHF.

The chain recombines TRBV7-9 with TRBJ1-3; D is possibly TRBD1 (5 bases). The ends were cut back, 6 bases at V and 0 bases at J, with 18 bases in the middle. CDR3 length: 17 amino acids. Germline CDR1 reads SEHNR; CDR2 reads FQNEAQ (reference sequence). CDR3 protein: CASREIRGRSSGNTIYF. The CDR3 DNA is TGTGCCAGCAGAGAAATACGGGGCAGGAGCTCTGGAAACACCATATATTTT.

V usage is TRBV6-5 and J usage is TRBJ1-1; D is uncertain. Trimming left V 6 bases short and J 5 bases short, with 13 bases between. The germline V gene has CDR1 MNHEY and CDR2 SVGAGI. The CDR3 runs 13 residues. The CDR3 DNA is TGTGCCAGCAGAGCAGTTGGTTTTACTGAAGCTTTCTTT. It encodes CASRAVGFTEAFF.